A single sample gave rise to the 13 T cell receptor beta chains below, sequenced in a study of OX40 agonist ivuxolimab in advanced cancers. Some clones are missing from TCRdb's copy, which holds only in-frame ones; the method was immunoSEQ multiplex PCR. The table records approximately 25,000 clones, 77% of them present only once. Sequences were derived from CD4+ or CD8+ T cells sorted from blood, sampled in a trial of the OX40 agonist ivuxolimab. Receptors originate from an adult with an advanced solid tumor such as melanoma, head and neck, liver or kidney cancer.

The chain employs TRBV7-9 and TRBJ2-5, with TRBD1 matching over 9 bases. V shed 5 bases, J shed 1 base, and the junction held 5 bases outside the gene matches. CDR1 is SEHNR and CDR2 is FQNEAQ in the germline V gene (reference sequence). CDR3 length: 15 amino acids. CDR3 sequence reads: CASSPRTGAQETQYF. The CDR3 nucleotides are TGTGCCAGCAGCCCCCGGACAGGGGCCCAAGAGACCCAGTACTTC.

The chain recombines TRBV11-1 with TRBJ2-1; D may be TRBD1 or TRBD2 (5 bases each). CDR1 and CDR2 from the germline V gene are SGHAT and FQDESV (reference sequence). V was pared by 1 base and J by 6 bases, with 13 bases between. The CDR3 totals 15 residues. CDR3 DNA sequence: TGTGCCAGCAGCTTAGGAATCGGGGCTGCCAATGAGCAGTTCTTC. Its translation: CASSLGIGAANEQFF.

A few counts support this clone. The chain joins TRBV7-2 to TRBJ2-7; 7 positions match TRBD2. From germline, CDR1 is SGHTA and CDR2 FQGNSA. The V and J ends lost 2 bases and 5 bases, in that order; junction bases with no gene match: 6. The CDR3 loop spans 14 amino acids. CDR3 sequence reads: CASSLNSGYDEQYF. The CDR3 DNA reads TGTGCCAGCAGCTTAAATAGCGGGTATGACGAGCAGTACTTC.

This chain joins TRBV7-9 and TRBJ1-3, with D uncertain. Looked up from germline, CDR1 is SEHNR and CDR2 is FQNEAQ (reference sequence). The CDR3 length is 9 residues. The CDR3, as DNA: TGTGCAAGTCGCCGCCCCATATATTTT. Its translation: CASRRPIYF.

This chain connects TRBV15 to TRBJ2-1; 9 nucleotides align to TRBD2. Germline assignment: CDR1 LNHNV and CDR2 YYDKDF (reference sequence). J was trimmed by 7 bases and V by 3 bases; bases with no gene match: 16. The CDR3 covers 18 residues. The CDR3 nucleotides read TGTGCCACCAGCAGTTCCGCCACCGGGACTAGCTTGGTGAATGAGCAGTTCTTC. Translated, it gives CATSSSATGTSLVNEQFF.

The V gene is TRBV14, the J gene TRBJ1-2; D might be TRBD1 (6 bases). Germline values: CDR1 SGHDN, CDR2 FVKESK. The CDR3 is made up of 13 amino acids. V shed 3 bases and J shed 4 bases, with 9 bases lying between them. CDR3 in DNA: TGTGCCAGCAGCCAGACAGGATCCTATGGCTACACCTTC. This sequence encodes CASSQTGSYGYTF. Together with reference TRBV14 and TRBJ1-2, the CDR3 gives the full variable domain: EAGVTQFPSHSVIEKGQTVTLRCDPISGHDNLYWYRRVMGKEIKFLLHFVKESKQDESGMPNNRFLAERTGGTYSTLKVQPAELEDSGVYFCASSQTGSYGYTFGSGTRLTVV.

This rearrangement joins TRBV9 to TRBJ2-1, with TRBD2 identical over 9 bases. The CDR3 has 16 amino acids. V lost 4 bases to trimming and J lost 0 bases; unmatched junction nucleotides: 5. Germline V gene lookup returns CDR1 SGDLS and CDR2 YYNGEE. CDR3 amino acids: CASSKTSGTSYNEQFF. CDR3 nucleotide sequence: TGTGCCAGCAGCAAGACTAGCGGCACCTCCTACAATGAGCAGTTCTTC.

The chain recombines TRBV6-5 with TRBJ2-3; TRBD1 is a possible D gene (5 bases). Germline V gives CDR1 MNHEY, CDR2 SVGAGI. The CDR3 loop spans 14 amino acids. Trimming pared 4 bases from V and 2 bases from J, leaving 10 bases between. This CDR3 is CASSFPTATDTQYF. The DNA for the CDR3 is TGTGCCAGCAGTTTCCCGACAGCCACAGATACGCAGTATTTT.

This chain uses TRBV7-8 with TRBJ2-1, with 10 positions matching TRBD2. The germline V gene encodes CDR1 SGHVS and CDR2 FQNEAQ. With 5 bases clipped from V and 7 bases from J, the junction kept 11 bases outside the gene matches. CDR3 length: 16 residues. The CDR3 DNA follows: TGTGCCAGCAGCCTACTCCTAGCGGGAGTGATAAATGAGCAGTTCTTC. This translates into CASSLLLAGVINEQFF.

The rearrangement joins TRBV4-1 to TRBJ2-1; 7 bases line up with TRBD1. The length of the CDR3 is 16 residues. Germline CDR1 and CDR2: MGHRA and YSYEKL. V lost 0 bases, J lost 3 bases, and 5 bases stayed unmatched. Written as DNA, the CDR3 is TGCGCCAGCAGCCAAGATACGGGACAGCTCTACAATGAGCAGTTCTTC. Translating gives CASSQDTGQLYNEQFF.

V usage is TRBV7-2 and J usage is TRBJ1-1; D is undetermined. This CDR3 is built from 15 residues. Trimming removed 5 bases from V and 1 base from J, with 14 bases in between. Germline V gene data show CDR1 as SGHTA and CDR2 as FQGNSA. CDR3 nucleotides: TGTGCCAGCAGCCGGACCAACACTAGGAACACTGAAGCTTTCTTT. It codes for CASSRTNTRNTEAFF. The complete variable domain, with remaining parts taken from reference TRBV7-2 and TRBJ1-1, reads GAGVSQSPSNKVTEKGKDVELRCDPISGHTALYWYRQSLGQGLEFLIYFQGNSAPDKSGLPSDRFSAERTGGSVSTLTIQRTQQEDSAVYLCASSRTNTRNTEAFFGQGTRLTVV.

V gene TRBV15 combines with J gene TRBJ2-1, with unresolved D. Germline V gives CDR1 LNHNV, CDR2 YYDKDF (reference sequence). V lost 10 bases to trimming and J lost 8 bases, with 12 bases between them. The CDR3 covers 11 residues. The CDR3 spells CAIPGHDEQFF. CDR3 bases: TGTGCCATTCCGGGCCACGATGAGCAGTTCTTC.

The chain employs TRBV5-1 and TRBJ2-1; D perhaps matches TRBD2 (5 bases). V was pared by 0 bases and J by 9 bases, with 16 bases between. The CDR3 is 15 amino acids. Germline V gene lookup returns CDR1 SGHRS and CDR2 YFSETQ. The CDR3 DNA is TGCGCCAGCAGCTTGGCCCTAGCTGTTGGCGGTGAGCAGTTCTTC. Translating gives CASSLALAVGGEQFF.